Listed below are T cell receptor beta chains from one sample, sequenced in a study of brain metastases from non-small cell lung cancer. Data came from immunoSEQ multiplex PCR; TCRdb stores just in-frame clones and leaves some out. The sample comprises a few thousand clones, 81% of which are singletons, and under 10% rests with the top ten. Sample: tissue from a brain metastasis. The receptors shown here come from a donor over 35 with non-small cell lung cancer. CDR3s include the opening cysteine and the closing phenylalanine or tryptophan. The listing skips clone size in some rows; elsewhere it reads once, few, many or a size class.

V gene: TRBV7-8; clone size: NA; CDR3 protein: CASSLSVVTGGNQPQHF
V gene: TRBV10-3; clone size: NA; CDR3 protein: CAISGEGYRGLSSYNEQFF
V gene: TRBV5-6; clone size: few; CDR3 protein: CASSFPGTGTAEAFF
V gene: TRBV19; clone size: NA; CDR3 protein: CASSSLEGAGGYEQYF
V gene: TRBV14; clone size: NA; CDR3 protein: CASSSADAYGYTF
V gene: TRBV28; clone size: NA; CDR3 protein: CASSPPRLAGENEQFF
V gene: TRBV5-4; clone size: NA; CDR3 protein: CASSPGQGASNSPLHF
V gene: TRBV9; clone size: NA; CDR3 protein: CASSVAETGGYEQYF
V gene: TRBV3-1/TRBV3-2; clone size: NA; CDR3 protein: CASSQARGSSYNEQFF
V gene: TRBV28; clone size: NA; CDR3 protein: CASTGSGETQYF
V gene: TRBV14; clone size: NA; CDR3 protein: CASSRFDIAEQYF
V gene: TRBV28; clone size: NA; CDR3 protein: CTSSSTGGTGELFF
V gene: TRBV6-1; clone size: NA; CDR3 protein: CASSGGGSGKNEQFF
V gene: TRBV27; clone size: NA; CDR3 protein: CASSLVGGRSNIQYF
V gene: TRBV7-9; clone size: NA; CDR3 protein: CASSSDYFYNEQFF
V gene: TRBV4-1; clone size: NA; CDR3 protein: CASSQALGGYGYTF
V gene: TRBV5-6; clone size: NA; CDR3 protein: CASGGSRWGEQFF
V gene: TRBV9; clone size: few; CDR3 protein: CASSSGLDDYEQYF
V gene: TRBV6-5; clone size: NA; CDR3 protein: CASSYSPSGSNEQFF
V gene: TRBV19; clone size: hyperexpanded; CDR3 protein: CASSPTGEFYEQYF
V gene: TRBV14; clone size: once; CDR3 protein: CASSQGASSLHF
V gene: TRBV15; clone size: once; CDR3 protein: CATSLSRETQYF
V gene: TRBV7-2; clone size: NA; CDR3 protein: CASSLTVGFQETQYF
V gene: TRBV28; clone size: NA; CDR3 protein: CASSSSGIRAEAFF
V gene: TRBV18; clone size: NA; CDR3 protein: CASSQNEQFF
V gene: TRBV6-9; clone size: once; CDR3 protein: CASSYEGQGQNIQYF
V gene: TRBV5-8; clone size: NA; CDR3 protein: CASSFGQNYEQYF
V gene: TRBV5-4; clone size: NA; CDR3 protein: CASSRARDLNNEQFF
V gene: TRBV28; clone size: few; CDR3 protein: CASSLSGEADTQYF
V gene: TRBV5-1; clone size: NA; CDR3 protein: CASSGEGEAFF
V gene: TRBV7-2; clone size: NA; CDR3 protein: CASSERGRVGELFF
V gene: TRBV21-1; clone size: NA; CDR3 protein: CASSKPDEQYF
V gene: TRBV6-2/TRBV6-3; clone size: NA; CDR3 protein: CASSSAGGGSYEQYF
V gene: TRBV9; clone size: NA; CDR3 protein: CASSGGAANEKLFF
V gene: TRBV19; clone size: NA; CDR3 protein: CASSPSRVANVLTF
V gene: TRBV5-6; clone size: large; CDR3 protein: CASSLIGGWADYTGELFF
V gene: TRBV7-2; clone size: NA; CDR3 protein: CASSLRQGPSAYEQYF
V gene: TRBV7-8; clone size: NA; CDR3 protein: CASSLVGGGNTDTQYF
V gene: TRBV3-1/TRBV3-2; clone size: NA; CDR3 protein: CASSSGTTNYGYTF
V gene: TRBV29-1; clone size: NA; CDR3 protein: CSVDFTRDRGDTEAFF
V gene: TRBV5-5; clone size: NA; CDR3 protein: CASSLSPRRPSSSYNEQFF
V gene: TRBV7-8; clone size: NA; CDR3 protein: CASSLTGAGELFF
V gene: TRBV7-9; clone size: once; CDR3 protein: CASSLEGLTDTQYF
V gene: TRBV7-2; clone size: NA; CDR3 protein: CASSLDVSGNTIYF
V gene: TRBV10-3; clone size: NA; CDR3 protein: CAISEDPGEAFF
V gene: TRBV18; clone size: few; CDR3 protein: CASSPKGGGETQYF
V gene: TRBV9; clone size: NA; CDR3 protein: CASSVGLGGTYEQYF
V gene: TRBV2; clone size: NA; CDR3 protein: CASRRPGQLFF
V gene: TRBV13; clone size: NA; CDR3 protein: CASSFAQGTEAFF
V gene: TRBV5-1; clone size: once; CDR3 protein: CASSLEGRTFNEQFF
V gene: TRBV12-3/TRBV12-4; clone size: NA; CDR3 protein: CASSLNNQPQHF
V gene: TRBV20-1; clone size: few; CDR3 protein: CSAGGVQPQHF
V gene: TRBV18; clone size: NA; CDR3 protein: CASSPTGSGSYEQYF